The 20 T cell receptor beta chains presented below share a single source sample, sequenced in a study of T cell responses to AZD1222 COVID-19 vaccine. TCRdb's copy holds only in-frame clones and misses some; the assay was immunoSEQ multiplex PCR. The sample yields about 93,000 clones, around 89% seen once. The sample here was peripheral blood, taken 28 days after the second AZD1222 dose. Receptors were obtained from an adult who received the AZD1222 COVID-19 vaccine.

This clone was observed a few times. The chain joins TRBV12-3 or TRBV12-4 to TRBJ1-2, with no clear D. Trimming stripped 6 bases from V and 2 bases from J, with 7 bases between. The CDR3 has 12 residues. The CDR3 reads CASSGRNYGYTF. The DNA for the CDR3 is TGTGCCAGCAGCGGACGGAACTATGGCTACACCTTC.

This clone was detected only once. The V call is TRBV18, the J call TRBJ1-2; D is perhaps TRBD1 (5 bases). The CDR3 has 13 amino acids. Trimming cost V 2 bases and J 3 bases, with 7 bases left between them. The V gene's germline CDR1 is KGHSH and CDR2 LQKENI. CDR3 sequence: CASSPGRDYGYTF. CDR3 nucleotides: TGTGCCAGCTCACCAGGCAGGGACTATGGCTACACCTTC. Looking up the rest from reference TRBV18 and TRBJ1-2 gives the full variable domain: NAGVMQNPRHLVRRRGQEARLRCSPMKGHSHVYWYRQLPEEGLKFMVYLQKENIIDESGMPKERFSAEFPKEGPSILRIQQVVRGDSAAYFCASSPGRDYGYTFGSGTRLTVV.

About this clone: The junction does not match germline at one end; this may be a read error. V gene TRBV30 combines with J gene TRBJ1-2, with 10 bases that match TRBD1. The CDR3 consists of 12 residues. Germline V gene sequence: CDR1 GTSNPN, CDR2 SVGIG (reference sequence). The CDR3 DNA sequence: TGTGCCGGGAGGGGACAGGGGAGTGGCTACACCTTC. Translating gives CAGRGQGSGYTF.

The table lists this clone with a count of one. The rearrangement uses TRBV6-2 or TRBV6-3 and TRBJ2-7; D call uncertain. This CDR3 is built from 13 residues. V lost 6 bases, J lost 2 bases, and 11 bases lay in between. From germline, CDR1 is MNHEY and CDR2 SVGEGT. The CDR3 spells CASSWYLAYEQYF. In DNA, the CDR3 is TGTGCCAGCAGCTGGTATTTGGCCTACGAGCAGTACTTC.

The rearrangement uses TRBV20-1 and TRBJ1-1; D remains ambiguous. Between the trimmed V and J ends, which lost 5 bases and 2 bases, there was a span of 6 bases. This CDR3 has 11 residues. CDR1 and CDR2 (germline): DFQATT, SNEGSKA (reference sequence). The CDR3, as DNA: TGCAGTGCTCCTCAAAACACTGAAGCTTTCTTT. Residues: CSAPQNTEAFF.

This chain joins TRBV6-2 or TRBV6-3 and TRBJ2-6; D is possibly TRBD2 (5 bases). This CDR3 has 16 residues. Between the trimmed V and J ends, which lost 2 bases and 0 bases, there was a span of 8 bases. CDR1 is MNHEY and CDR2 is SVGEGT in the germline V gene. The DNA of the CDR3 is TGTGCCAGCAGTTACCAAGGACTCTCTGGGGCCAACGTCCTGACTTTC. Translation gives CASSYQGLSGANVLTF.

The chain joins TRBV7-9 to TRBJ2-7; weak D call: TRBD1 (6 bases). Germline assignment: CDR1 SEHNR and CDR2 FQNEAQ (reference sequence). Trimming cost V 7 bases and J 0 bases, with 19 bases left between them. The CDR3 extends over 16 amino acids. CDR3 in DNA: TGTGCCAGCACCAGGCAATACCGGGACACCTCCTACGAGCAGTACTTC. Its protein is CASTRQYRDTSYEQYF.

The chain combines TRBV2 with TRBJ2-1, with unresolved D. The CDR3 has 11 amino acids. Germline loops: CDR1 SNHLY, CDR2 FYNNEI. V shed 10 bases and J shed 9 bases, with 13 bases lying between them. Written as DNA, the CDR3 is TGTGCCACTGAGATTCTGGGTGAGCAGTTCTTC. Amino acids: CATEILGEQFF.

The chain combines TRBV20-1 with TRBJ2-7; D gene uncertain. Germline loops: CDR1 DFQATT, CDR2 SNEGSKA (reference sequence). Between the trimmed V and J ends, which lost 3 bases and 5 bases, there was a span of 14 bases. This CDR3 region has 13 residues. CDR3 coding DNA: TGCAGTGCTAGTTGGGTCCATCCTAACGAGCAGTACTTC. It codes for CSASWVHPNEQYF.

This chain uses TRBV7-3 with TRBJ2-7; 11 positions agree with TRBD2. V dropped 4 bases and J dropped 2; count of bases not matched to a gene: 1. The germline gives CDR1 SGHTA, CDR2 FQGTGA. This CDR3 is 14 amino acids long. CDR3 region: CASSSLAGAYEQYF. DNA for the CDR3: TGTGCCAGCAGCTCACTAGCGGGGGCCTACGAGCAGTACTTC.

The rearrangement links TRBV5-4 to TRBJ2-5, with a possible D match to TRBD1 (6 bases). V lost 3 bases and J 2 bases, leaving 11 bases between the germline ends. Looked up from germline, CDR1 is SGHNT and CDR2 is YYREEE (reference sequence). The CDR3 runs to 14 residues. CDR3 bases: TGTGCCAGCAGCTCCGGACAGAAACAAGAGACCCAGTACTTC. This sequence encodes CASSSGQKQETQYF.

This chain links TRBV28 with TRBJ2-7, with D perhaps TRBD1 (7 bases). CDR1 MDHEN and CDR2 SYDVKM come from the germline V gene. V was cut by 6 bases and J by 2 bases, with 14 bases left in between. CDR3 size: 14 residues. The CDR3 DNA follows: TGTGCCAGCAGGGACCAGGGGGGAACCTACGAGCAGTACTTC. It specifies CASRDQGGTYEQYF.

This clone was counted between two and nine times. The CDR3 loop is CASSDDEIKPQHF. CDR3 DNA sequence: TGTGCCAGCAGTGACGACGAAATCAAGCCCCAGCATTTT. The chain is built from TRBV6-2 or TRBV6-3 and TRBJ1-5; no reliable D call. The CDR3 runs 13 residues. Germline CDR1 MNHEY, CDR2 SVGEGT. V was cut by 5 bases and J by 8 bases, with 13 bases left in between.

The chain is built from TRBV7-3 and TRBJ1-2; TRBD1 matches 9 bases. This CDR3 spans 17 amino acids. Germline CDR1 SGHTA, CDR2 FQGTGA. V lost 10 bases to trimming and J lost 7 bases; unmatched junction nucleotides: 22. The CDR3 spells CAIFTRLYPGTGCGYTF. CDR3 coding DNA: TGTGCCATTTTCACCCGCCTTTATCCCGGGACAGGGTGTGGCTACACCTTC.

This clone was recorded only once. This chain links TRBV6-2 or TRBV6-3 with TRBJ2-3; D is possibly TRBD2 (7 bases). Trimming cost V 5 bases and J 2 bases, with 14 bases left between them. CDR1 is MNHEY, CDR2 SVGEGT, per germline. The CDR3 has 15 residues. The CDR3 loop reads CASSTSGGHTDTQYF. CDR3 DNA sequence: TGTGCCAGCAGTACCTCGGGGGGCCACACAGATACGCAGTATTTT.

This chain connects TRBV5-1 to TRBJ2-2, with D tentatively TRBD2 (6 bases). The germline V gene encodes CDR1 SGHRS and CDR2 YFSETQ. CDR3 length: 16 residues. Trimming stripped 2 bases from V and 2 bases from J, with 13 bases between. CDR3 sequence: CASSLWGTENTGELFF. The CDR3 nucleotides are TGCGCCAGCAGCTTATGGGGGACTGAAAACACCGGGGAGCTGTTTTTT.

The V and J genes are TRBV7-2 and TRBJ1-2; a possible D gene is TRBD1 (5 bases). V lost 5 bases and J lost 7, with 14 bases in between. The CDR3 length is 13 residues. Germline lookup yields CDR1 SGHTA and CDR2 FQGNSA. The CDR3 loop reads CASSQGLTVGYTF. CDR3 in DNA: TGTGCCAGCAGCCAGGGCCTTACTGTTGGCTACACCTTC.

The chain has TRBV5-5 and TRBJ1-3; D ambiguous. V dropped 1 base and J dropped 0 bases, with 11 bases sitting between them. There are 16 residues in the CDR3. Germline V gives CDR1 SGHKS, CDR2 YYEKEE (reference sequence). CDR3 DNA: TGTGCCAGCAGCTTGAGTCCGGGCCTCTCTGGAAACACCATATATTTT. Translated: CASSLSPGLSGNTIYF.

The rearrangement links TRBV3-1 (or the pseudogene TRBV3-2) to TRBJ1-2; D is uncertain. Germline CDR1 and CDR2: LGHDT and YNNKEL (reference sequence). V lost 1 base, J lost 4 bases, and 19 bases lay in between. This CDR3 is 17 amino acids long. Written as DNA, the CDR3 is TGTGCCAGCAGCCAAGTCCGGACTGGAGCGCCTTCCTATGGCTACACCTTC. This gives the protein CASSQVRTGAPSYGYTF.

The chain carries TRBV6-5 and TRBJ1-2; 10 bases are shared with TRBD1. CDR1 and CDR2 (germline): MNHEY, SVGAGI. This CDR3 contains 15 residues. V shed 5 bases and J 4 bases; nucleotides not matched to a gene: 7. The CDR3 loop reads CASSRDRGAGYGYTF. The CDR3, as DNA: TGTGCCAGCAGTCGGGACAGGGGTGCCGGCTATGGCTACACCTTC.